A single T cell receptor (beta chain) is shown here with its context. Its antigen is as yet unknown. Here immunoSEQ multiplex PCR was the method, and the copy in TCRdb shows in-frame clones only, minus some. The table records fewer than 150,000 clones, approximately 92% of them present only once. This entry belongs to a study of graft-versus-host responses after intestinal transplantation. Study in general: Anti-thymocyte globulin served as induction for all recipients, who then took tacrolimus and steroids for about three years.

General study findings and limits: Peak circulating GvH clone levels tracked with early post-transplant HvG declines.

CDR3 size: 16 residues. Germline V gene data show CDR1 as LNHNV and CDR2 as YYDKDF (reference sequence). Trimming cost V 0 bases and J 0 bases, with 11 bases left between them. This receptor was identified in a human donor who received an intestinal transplant. The chain is built from TRBV15 and TRBJ2-5; possibly TRBD1 for D (5 bases). The input for sequencing was unstimulated CD4+ T cells sorted from spleen or lymph node cells, taken before intestinal transplant. CDR3 in amino acids: CATSRDPTGYQETQYF. CDR3 in DNA: TGTGCCACCAGCAGAGACCCAACAGGCTACCAAGAGACCCAGTACTTC.